This section outlines one T cell receptor beta chain sequence together with its context. Its antigen remains unidentified. The entry originates in a study of T cell repertoires in cytomegalovirus infection. In the study overall: It can be stated that public TCR beta signatures indicated CMV infection as well as a matching HLA type.

TCRdb re-called the reads with MiXCR, one entry per CDR3 protein. The sample comprises some 500,000 distinct CDR3 sequences, around 30% of which are singletons, and 15% to 20% rests with the top ten. In germline, CDR1 is LGHNA, CDR2 YSLEER. The CDR3 has 12 amino acids. Trimming cost V 8 bases and J 3 bases, with 11 bases left between them. Findings and caveats of the study: Clonotypes of TCR beta that were HLA-C-restricted and CMV-specific dominated the ex vivo response.

Source: cultured PBMCs, taken from culture after CMV antigen stimulation. This chain links TRBV4-3 with TRBJ2-7; no clear D. This receptor was identified in a human donor in good health (CMV status not recorded). Some clones in this sample may be carry-over from other donors' samples. This CDR3 reads CASLTRYYEQYV. The CDR3 DNA is TGCGCCAGCTTAACGCGGTACTACGAGCAGTACGTC.